This TCR beta chain stems from a study of T-cell memory formation after mild COVID-19. CDR3 length equals 15 residues. Trimming removed 6 bases at V and 0 bases at J, with 14 bases between. CDR1 and CDR2 from the germline V gene are LNHDA and SQIVND (reference sequence). UMIs and sample barcodes were carried by the TCR alpha and TCR beta cDNA libraries that 5'RACE produced using constant-segment primers. TCRdb redid the calling of the 5' RACE reads with MiXCR, one entry per CDR3 protein. Among hundreds of thousands of distinct CDR3 sequences, roughly 15% were seen once, and the ten largest hold around 20%.

The source of this sequence is a man between 18 and 35 years old who had mild COVID-19 (a few samples of this study predate the infection). Cell type and time point are not known. Input material: PBMCs or a T cell subset sorted from them (not recorded which). The J gene is TRBJ1-1, the V gene TRBV19, with D hard to call. The CDR3 sequence is CASRAPPGMNTEAFF. CDR3 nucleotide sequence: TGTGCCAGTAGGGCCCCCCCGGGCATGAACACTGAAGCTTTCTTT.